This T cell receptor (beta chain) came from a study of neurological immune-mediated disorders. TCRdb independently ran MiXCR on the 5' RACE reads; one entry per CDR3 protein. This sample has around 130,000 distinct CDR3 sequences, with about 3.4% found just once. The table lists this clonotype with many counts. This receptor was obtained from a woman aged 25 to 39 with multiple sclerosis. Material for sequencing was PBMCs.

The CDR3 sequence is CASSYSTGAPNEKLFF. CDR3 in DNA: TGTGCCAGCAGTTACTCGACGGGGGCCCCTAATGAAAAACTGTTTTTT. This chain uses TRBV6-5 with TRBJ1-4; D perhaps matches TRBD1 (6 bases). CDR3 length: 16 residues. Trimming left V 0 bases short and J 3 bases short, with 11 bases between. Germline V gives CDR1 MNHEY, CDR2 SVGAGI.